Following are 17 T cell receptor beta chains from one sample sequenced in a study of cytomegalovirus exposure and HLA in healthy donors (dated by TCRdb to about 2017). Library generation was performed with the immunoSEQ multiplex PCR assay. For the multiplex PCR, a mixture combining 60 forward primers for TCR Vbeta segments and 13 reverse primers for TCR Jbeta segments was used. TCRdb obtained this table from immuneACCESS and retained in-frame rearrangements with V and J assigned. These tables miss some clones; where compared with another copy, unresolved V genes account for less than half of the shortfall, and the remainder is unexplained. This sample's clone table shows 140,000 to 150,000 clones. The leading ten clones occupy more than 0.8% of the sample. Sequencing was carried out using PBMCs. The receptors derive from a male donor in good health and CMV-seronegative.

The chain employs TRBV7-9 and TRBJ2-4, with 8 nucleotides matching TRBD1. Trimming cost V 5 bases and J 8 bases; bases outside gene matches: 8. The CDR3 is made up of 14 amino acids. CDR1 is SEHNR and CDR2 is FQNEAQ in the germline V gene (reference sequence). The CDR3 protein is CASSTTGVRHIQYF. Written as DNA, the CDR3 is TGTGCCAGCAGCACGACAGGGGTGCGGCACATTCAGTACTTC.

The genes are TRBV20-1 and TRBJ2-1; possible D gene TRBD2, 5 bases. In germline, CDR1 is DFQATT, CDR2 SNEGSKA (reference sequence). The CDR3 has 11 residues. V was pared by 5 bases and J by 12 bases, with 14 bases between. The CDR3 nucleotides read TGCAGTGCTGAATCAGCGGAGCCGCAGTTCTTC. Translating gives CSAESAEPQFF.

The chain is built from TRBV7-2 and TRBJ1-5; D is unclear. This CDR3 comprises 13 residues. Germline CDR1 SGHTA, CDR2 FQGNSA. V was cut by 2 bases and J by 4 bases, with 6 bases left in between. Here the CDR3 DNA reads TGTGCCAGCAGCTTACAGTTTAATCAGCCCCAGCATTTT. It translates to CASSLQFNQPQHF.

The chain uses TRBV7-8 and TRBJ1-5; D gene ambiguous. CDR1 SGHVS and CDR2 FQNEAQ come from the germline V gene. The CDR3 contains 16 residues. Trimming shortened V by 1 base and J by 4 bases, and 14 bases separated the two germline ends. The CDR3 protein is CASSLGVHSSNQPQHF. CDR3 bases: TGTGCCAGCAGCTTAGGTGTACACAGCTCTAATCAGCCCCAGCATTTT.

The CDR3: CASSQGLSTDTQYF. The CDR3 coding sequence is TGCGCCAGCAGCCAGGGACTCAGCACAGATACGCAGTATTTT. The J gene is TRBJ2-3, the V gene TRBV5-1, with a possible D match to TRBD2 (6 bases). Germline V gene sequence: CDR1 SGHRS, CDR2 YFSETQ. This CDR3 has 14 residues. Trimming removed 4 bases at V and 0 bases at J, with 9 bases between. Based on the CDR3 plus reference TRBV5-1 and TRBJ2-3, the full variable domain is KAGVTQTPRYLIKTRGQQVTLSCSPISGHRSVSWYQQTPGQGLQFLFEYFSETQRNKGNFPGRFSGRQFSNSRSEMNVSTLELGDSALYLCASSQGLSTDTQYFGPGTRLTVL.

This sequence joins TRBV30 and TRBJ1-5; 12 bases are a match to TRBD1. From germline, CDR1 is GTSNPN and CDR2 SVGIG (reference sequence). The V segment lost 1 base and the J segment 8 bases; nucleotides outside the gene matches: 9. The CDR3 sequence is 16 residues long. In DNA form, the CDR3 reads TGTGCCTGGAGTGGGGGGGACAGGGGGCGAGGAGAGCCCCAGCATTTT. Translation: CAWSGGDRGRGEPQHF.

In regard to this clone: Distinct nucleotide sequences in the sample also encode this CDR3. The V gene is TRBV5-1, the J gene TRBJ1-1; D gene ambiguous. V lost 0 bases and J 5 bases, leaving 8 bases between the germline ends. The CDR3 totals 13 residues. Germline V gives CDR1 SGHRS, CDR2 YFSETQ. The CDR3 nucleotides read TGCGCCAGCAGCTTGGTAAGCGGGACTGAAGCTTTCTTT. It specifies CASSLVSGTEAFF.

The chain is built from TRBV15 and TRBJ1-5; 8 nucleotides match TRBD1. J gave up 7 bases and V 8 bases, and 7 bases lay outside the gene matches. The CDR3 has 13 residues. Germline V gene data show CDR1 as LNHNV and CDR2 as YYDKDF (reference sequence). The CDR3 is CATAQDREQPQHF. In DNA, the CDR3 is TGTGCCACCGCTCAGGACAGGGAGCAGCCCCAGCATTTT.

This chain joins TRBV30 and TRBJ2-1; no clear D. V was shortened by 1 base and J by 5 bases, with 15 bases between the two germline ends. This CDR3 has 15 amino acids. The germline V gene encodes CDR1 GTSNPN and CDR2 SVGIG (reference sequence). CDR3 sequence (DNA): TGTGCCTGGAGTGGTCAACTCTCATCCGACAATGAGCAGTTCTTC. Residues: CAWSGQLSSDNEQFF.

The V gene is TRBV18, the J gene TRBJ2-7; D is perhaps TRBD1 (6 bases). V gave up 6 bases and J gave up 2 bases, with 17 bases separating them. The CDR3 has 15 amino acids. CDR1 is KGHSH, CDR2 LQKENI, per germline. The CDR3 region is CASSEQTGLTYEQYF. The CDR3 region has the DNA TGTGCCAGCTCGGAGCAGACAGGCCTTACCTACGAGCAGTACTTC.

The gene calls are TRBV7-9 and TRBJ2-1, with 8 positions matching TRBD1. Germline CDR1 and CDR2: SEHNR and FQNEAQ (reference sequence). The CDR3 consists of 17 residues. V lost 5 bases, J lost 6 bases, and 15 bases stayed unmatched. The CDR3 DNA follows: TGTGCCAGCAGCATCATTCGACAGGGGTCGGTTCGCAATGAGCAGTTCTTC. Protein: CASSIIRQGSVRNEQFF.

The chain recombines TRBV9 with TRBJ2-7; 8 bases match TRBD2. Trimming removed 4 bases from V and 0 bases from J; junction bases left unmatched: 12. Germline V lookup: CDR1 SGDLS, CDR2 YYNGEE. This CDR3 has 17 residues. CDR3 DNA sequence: TGTGCCAGCAGCCTAGGGGCTAGCGGGCCGAGCTCCTACGAGCAGTACTTC. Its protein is CASSLGASGPSSYEQYF. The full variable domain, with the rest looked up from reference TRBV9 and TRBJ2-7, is DSGVTQTPKHLITATGQRVTLRCSPRSGDLSVYWYQQSLDQGLQFLIQYYNGEERAKGNILERFSAQQFPDLHSELNLSSLELGDSALYFCASSLGASGPSSYEQYFGPGTRLTVT.

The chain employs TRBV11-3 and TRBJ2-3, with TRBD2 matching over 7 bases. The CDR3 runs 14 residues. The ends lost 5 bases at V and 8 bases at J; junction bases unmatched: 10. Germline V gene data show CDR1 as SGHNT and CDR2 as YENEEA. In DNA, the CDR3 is TGTGCCAGCAGCACAGTAGTGTCGGGGGGTACGCAGTATTTT. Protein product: CASSTVVSGGTQYF. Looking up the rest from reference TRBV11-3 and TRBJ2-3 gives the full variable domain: EAGVVQSPRYKIIEKKQPVAFWCNPISGHNTLYWYLQNLGQGPELLIRYENEEAVDDSQLPKDRFSAERLKGVDSTLKIQPAELGDSAVYLCASSTVVSGGTQYFGPGTRLTVL.

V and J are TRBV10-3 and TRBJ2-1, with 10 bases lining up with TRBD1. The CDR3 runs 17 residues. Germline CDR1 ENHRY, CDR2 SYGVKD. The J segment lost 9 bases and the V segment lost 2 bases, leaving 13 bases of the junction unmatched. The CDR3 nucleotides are TGTGCCATCAGTGAGGGACCCCAGGACAGGGGGACTGGTGAGCAGTTCTTC. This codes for CAISEGPQDRGTGEQFF.

CDR3 loop: CASGLVQGSSYNEQFF. DNA for the CDR3: TGTGCTAGTGGTTTGGTACAGGGTAGCTCCTACAATGAGCAGTTCTTC. The V gene is TRBV12-5, the J gene TRBJ2-1; D is perhaps TRBD1 (6 bases). The CDR3 is 16 residues long. V was clipped by 0 bases and J by 0 bases, with 9 bases between them. The germline CDR1 and CDR2 sequences are LGHNT and FRNRAP. Full variable domain (missing parts from reference TRBV12-5 and TRBJ2-1): DARVTQTPRHKVTEMGQEVTMRCQPILGHNTVFWYRQTMMQGLELLAYFRNRAPLDDSGMPKDRFSAEMPDATLATLKIQPSEPRDSAVYFCASGLVQGSSYNEQFFGPGTRLTVL.

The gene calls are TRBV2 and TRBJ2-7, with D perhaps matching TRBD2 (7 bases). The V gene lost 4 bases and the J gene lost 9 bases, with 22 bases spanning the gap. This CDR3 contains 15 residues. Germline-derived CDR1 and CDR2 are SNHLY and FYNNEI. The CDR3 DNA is TGTGCCAGCAGTGGTAATAACAGGGAATCGGGAGGGCAGTACTTC. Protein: CASSGNNRESGGQYF. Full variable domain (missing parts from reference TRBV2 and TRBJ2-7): EPEVTQTPSHQVTQMGQEVILRCVPISNHLYFYWYRQILGQKVEFLVSFYNNEISEKSEIFDDQFSVERPDGSNFTLKIRSTKLEDSAMYFCASSGNNRESGGQYFGPGTRLTVT.

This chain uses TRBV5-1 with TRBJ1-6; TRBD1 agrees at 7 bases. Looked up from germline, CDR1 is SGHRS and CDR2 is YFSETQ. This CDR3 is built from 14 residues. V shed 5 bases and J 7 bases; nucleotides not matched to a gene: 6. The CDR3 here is CASSSGTENSPLHF. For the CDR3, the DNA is TGCGCCAGCAGTTCCGGGACAGAAAATTCACCCCTCCACTTT.